Listed here is a single T cell receptor (beta chain). The antigen is undetermined. V was clipped by 6 bases and J by 0 bases, with 11 bases between them. Germline V gives CDR1 MNHEY, CDR2 SVGAGI. CDR3 length equals 14 residues. The sample comes from a study of cytomegalovirus exposure and HLA in healthy donors. Primers for the PCR totalled 60 Vbeta and 13 Jbeta. Data came from immunoSEQ multiplex PCR; TCRdb stores just in-frame clones and leaves some out. This table has about 140,000 clones, less than 85% appearing once. General study findings and limits: Altogether, 160 or so TCR beta chains were recorded as cytomegalovirus-associated.

The TCR sequence derives from a woman aged 45-65 years in good health and CMV-seropositive. Input material: PBMCs. The chain combines TRBV6-5 with TRBJ2-5; a weak D match, TRBD1 (6 bases). The CDR3 DNA reads TGTGCCAGCAGATTCCGGGACAACCAAGAGACCCAGTACTTC. Encoded protein: CASRFRDNQETQYF.